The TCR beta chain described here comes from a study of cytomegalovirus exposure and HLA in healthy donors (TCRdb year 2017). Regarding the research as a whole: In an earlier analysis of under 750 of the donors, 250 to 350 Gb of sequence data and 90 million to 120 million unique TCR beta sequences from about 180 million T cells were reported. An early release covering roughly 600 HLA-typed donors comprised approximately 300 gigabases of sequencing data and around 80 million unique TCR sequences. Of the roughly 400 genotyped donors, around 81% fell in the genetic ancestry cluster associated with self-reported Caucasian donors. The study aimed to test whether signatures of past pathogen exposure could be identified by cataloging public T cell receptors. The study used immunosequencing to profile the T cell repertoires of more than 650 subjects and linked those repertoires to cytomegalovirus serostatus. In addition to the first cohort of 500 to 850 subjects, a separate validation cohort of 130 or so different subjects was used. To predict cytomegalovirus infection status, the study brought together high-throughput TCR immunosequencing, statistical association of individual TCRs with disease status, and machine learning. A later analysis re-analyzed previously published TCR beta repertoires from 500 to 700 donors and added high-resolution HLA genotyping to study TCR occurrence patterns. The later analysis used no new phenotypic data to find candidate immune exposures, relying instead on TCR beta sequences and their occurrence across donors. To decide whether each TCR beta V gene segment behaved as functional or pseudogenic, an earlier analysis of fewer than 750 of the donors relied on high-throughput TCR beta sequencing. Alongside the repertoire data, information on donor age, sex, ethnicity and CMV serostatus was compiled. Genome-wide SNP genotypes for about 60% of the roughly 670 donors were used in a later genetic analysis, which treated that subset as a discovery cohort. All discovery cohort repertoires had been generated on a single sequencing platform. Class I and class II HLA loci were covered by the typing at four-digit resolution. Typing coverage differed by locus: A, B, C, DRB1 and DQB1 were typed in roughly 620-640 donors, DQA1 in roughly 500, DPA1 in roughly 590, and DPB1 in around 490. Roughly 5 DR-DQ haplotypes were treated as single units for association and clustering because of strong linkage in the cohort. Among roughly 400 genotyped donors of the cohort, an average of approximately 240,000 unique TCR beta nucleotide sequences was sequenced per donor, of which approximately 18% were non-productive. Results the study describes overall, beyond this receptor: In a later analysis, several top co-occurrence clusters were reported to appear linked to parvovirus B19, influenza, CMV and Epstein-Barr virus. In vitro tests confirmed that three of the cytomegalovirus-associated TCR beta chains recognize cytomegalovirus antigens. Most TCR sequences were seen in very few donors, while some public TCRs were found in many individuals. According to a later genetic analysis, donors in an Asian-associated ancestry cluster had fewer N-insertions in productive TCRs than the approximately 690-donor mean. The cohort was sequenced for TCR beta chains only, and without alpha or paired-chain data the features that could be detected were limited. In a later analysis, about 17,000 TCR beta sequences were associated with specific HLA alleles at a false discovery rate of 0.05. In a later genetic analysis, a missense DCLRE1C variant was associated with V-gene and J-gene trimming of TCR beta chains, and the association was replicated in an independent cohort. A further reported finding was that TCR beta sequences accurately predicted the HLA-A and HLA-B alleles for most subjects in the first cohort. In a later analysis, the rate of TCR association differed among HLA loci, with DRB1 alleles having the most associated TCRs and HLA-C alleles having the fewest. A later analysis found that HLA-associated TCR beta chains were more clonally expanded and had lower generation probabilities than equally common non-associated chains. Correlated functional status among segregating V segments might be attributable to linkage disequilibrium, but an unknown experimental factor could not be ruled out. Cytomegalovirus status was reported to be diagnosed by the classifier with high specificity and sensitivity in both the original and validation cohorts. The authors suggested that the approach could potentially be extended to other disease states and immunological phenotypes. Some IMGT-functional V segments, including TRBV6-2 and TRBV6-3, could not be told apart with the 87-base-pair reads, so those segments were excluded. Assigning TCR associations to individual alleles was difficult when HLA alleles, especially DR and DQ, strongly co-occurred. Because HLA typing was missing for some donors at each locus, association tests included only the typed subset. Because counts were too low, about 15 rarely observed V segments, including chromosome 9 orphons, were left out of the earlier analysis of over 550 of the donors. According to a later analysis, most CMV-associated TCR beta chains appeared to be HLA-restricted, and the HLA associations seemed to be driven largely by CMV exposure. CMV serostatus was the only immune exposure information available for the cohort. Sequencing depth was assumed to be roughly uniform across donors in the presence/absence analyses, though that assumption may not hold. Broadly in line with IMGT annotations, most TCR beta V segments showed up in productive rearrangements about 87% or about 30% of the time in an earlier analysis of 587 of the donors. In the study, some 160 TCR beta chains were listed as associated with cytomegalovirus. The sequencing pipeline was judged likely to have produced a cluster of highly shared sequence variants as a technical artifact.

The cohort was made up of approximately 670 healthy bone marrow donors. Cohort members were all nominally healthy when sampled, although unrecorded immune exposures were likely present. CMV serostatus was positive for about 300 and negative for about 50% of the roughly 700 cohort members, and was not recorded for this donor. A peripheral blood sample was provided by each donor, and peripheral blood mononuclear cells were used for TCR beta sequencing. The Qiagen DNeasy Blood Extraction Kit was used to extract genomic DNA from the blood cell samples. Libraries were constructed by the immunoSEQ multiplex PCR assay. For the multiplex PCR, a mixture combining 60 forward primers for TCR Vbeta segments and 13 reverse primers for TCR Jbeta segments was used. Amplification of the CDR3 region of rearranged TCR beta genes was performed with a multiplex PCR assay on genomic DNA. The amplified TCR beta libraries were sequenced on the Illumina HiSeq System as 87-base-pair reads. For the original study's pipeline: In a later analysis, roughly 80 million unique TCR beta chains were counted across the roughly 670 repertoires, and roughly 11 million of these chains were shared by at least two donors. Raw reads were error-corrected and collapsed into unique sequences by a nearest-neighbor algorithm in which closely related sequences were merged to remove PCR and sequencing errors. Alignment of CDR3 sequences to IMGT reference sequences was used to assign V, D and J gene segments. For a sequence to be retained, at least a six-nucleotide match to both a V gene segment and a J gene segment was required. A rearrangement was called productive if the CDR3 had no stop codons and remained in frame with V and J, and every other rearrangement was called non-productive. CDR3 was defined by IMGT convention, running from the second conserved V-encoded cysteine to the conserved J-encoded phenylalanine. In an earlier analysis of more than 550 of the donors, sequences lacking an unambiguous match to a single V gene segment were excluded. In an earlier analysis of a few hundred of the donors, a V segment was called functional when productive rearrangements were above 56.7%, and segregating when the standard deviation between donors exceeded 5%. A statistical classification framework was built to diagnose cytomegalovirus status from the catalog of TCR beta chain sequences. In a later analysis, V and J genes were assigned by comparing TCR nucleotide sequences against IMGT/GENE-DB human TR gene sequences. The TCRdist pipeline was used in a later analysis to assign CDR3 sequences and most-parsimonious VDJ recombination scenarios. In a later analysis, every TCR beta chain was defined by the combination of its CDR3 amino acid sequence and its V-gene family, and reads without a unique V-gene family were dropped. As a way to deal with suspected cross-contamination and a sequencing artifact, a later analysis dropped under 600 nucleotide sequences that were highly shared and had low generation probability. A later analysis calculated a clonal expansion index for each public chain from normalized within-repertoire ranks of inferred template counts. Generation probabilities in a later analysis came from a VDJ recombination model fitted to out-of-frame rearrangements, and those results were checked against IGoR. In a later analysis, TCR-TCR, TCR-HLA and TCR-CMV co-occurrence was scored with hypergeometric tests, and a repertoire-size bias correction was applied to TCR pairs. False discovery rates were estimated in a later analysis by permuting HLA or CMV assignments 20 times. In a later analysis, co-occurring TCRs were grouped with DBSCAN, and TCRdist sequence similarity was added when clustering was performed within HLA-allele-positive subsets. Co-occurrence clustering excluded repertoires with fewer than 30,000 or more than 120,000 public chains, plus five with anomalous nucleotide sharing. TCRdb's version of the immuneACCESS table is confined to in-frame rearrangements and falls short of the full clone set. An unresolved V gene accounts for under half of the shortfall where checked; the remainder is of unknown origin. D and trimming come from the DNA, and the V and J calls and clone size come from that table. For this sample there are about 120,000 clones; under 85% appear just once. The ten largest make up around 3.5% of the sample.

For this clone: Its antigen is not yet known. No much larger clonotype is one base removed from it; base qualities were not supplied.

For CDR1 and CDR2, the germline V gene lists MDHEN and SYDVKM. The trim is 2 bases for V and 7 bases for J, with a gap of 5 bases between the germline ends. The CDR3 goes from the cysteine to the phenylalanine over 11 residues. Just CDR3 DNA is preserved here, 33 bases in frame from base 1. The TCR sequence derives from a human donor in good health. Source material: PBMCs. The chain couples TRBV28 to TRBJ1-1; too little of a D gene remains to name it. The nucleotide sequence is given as TGTGCCAGCAGTTTACAGGTTGAAGCTTTCTTT. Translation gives CASSLQVEAFF.